This T cell receptor beta chain was retrieved from a study of control samples from healthy donors and cancer patients. Germline V gene lookup returns CDR1 SEHNR and CDR2 FQNEAQ (reference sequence). J was trimmed by 0 bases and V by 5 bases; bases with no gene match: 8. The CDR3 is made up of 17 amino acids. Libraries were prepared by immunoSEQ multiplex PCR; TCRdb keeps only in-frame clonotypes and omits some of them. Found here are approximately 87,000 clones, roughly nine tenths of them singletons; the top ten hold 1.3%. The chain is built from TRBV7-9 and TRBJ2-3; 10 positions agree with TRBD2. The specimen sequenced was blood. The receptor's source is a woman in her fifties or sixties in good health. CDR3 nucleotides: TGTGCCAGCAGCCTTAGCGGGGGGTCGACTAGCACAGATACGCAGTATTTT. Encoded protein: CASSLSGGSTSTDTQYF.